These 6 T cell receptor beta chains originate from one sample sequenced in a study of OX40 agonist ivuxolimab in advanced cancers. The receptor library was made with the immunoSEQ multiplex PCR assay. As stored in TCRdb, this immuneACCESS dataset retains in-frame rearrangements with V and J assigned. A fraction of the clones does not appear; measured against another copy, unresolved V genes explain less than half of the discrepancy, and the remainder lacks a known reason. The table for this sample lists 80,000 to 85,000 clones; about 82% of them were counted only once. The top ten hold approximately 6.5% of the sample. The sequences come from CD4+ or CD8+ T cells sorted from blood, collected in a trial of the OX40 agonist ivuxolimab. Receptors originate from an adult with an advanced solid tumor such as melanoma, head and neck, liver or kidney cancer.

The chain is built from TRBV30 and TRBJ2-1, with 9 bases aligning to TRBD2. The trim removed 2 bases at V and 4 bases at J, leaving 6 bases unmatched. The V gene's germline CDR1 is GTSNPN and CDR2 SVGIG (reference sequence). The CDR3 is 15 residues long. This CDR3 is CAWSFSGGPYNEQFF. The CDR3 region has the DNA TGTGCCTGGAGTTTTAGCGGGGGCCCATACAATGAGCAGTTCTTC.

DNA for the CDR3: TGTGCCAGCAGCCTAGAGGTGGGAAGAGGAAACACCATATATTTT. Encoded protein: CASSLEVGRGNTIYF. The genes are TRBV7-9 and TRBJ1-3; D remains ambiguous. The V gene lost 5 bases and the J gene lost 4 bases, with 15 bases spanning the gap. The CDR3 contains 15 residues. Germline CDR1 and CDR2: SEHNR and FQNEAQ (reference sequence).

The chain is built from TRBV7-6 and TRBJ1-2, with D hard to call. Germline V CDR1 and CDR2: SGHVS, FNYEAQ. The V gene lost 1 base and the J gene lost 5 bases, with 14 bases spanning the gap. CDR3 length equals 15 residues. CDR3 in amino acids: CASSLEVLPGYGYTF. CDR3 in DNA: TGTGCCAGCAGCTTAGAGGTTTTGCCAGGATATGGCTACACCTTC.

The sample holds a few counts of this clone. The chain joins TRBV11-1 to TRBJ1-1, with D maybe TRBD1 (6 bases). The length of the CDR3 is 14 residues. Germline V gives CDR1 SGHAT, CDR2 FQDESV (reference sequence). The V end lost 3 bases, the J end lost 3 bases, and 11 bases lay between the germline ends. CDR3 nucleotides: TGTGCCAGCAGCTTTAATGCAGGGGACACTGAAGCTTTCTTT. This gives the protein CASSFNAGDTEAFF.

The gene calls are TRBV6-6 and TRBJ1-2; TRBD1 aligns across 9 bases. There are 13 residues in the CDR3. V shed 2 bases and J 5 bases; nucleotides not matched to a gene: 0. Germline V lookup: CDR1 MNHNY, CDR2 SVGAGI (reference sequence). Here the CDR3 DNA reads TGTGCCAGCAGTTACGACAGGGGGTATGGCTACACCTTC. Its translation is CASSYDRGYGYTF.

Only a few counts were recorded for this clone. This chain connects TRBV9 to TRBJ2-1; 11 bases agree with TRBD2. Germline-derived CDR1 and CDR2 are SGDLS and YYNGEE. The CDR3 consists of 15 residues. V was clipped by 5 bases and J by 7 bases; unmatched bases: 8. The CDR3 coding sequence is TGTGCCAGCAGTCTAGGCAGACTAGCGGGAAATGAGCAGTTCTTC. It specifies CASSLGRLAGNEQFF. The whole variable domain, filled in from reference TRBV9 and TRBJ2-1, reads DSGVTQTPKHLITATGQRVTLRCSPRSGDLSVYWYQQSLDQGLQFLIQYYNGEERAKGNILERFSAQQFPDLHSELNLSSLELGDSALYFCASSLGRLAGNEQFFGPGTRLTVL.